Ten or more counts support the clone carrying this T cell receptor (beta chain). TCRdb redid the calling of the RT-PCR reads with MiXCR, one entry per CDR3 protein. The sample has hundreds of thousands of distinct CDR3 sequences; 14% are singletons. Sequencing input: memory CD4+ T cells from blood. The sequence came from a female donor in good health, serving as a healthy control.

CDR3 sequence (DNA): TGTGCCAGCAGCTCTAGCGGGACCACAGATACGCAGTATTTT. Its protein product is CASSSSGTTDTQYF. The chain uses TRBV7-8 and TRBJ2-3, with 9 bases aligning to TRBD2. CDR3 size: 14 residues. The V and J ends lost 4 bases and 2 bases, in that order; junction bases with no gene match: 1. Germline lookup yields CDR1 SGHVS and CDR2 FQNEAQ.